This T cell receptor (beta chain) was obtained from a study of response to subunit inactivated influenza vaccine. With regard to this clonotype: Its matching antigen is unknown.

Using its own MiXCR run on the RT-PCR reads, TCRdb lists one record per CDR3 protein. The sample includes about 190,000 distinct CDR3 sequences, roughly an eighth of them seen just once. General study findings and limits: After each seasonal influenza vaccination, few new T cells are recruited, the authors suggested.

Trimming at V came to 4 bases and at J to 5 bases, leaving 7 bases not matched to a gene. CDR1 and CDR2 (germline): ENHRY, SYGVKD. The CDR3 covers 15 residues. The clonotype was recovered from a man aged 50-60 years who received an inactivated influenza vaccine. The chain recombines TRBV10-3 with TRBJ2-5; TRBD1 aligns across 10 bases. The specimen was CD8+ T cells sorted from PBMCs, collected 5 days after vaccination. The chain's CDR3 is CAISAATGGAETQYF. CDR3 in DNA: TGTGCCATCAGTGCGGCGACAGGGGGCGCGGAGACCCAGTACTTC.